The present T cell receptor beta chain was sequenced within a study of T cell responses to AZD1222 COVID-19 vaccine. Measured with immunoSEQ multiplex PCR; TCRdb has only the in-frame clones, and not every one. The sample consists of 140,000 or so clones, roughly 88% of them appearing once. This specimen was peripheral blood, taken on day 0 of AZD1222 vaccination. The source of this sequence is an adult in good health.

The CDR3: CASSPGTGGAEAFF. In DNA, the CDR3 is TGTGCCAGCAGTCCCGGGACAGGGGGCGCTGAAGCTTTCTTT. V gene TRBV27 combines with J gene TRBJ1-1; 12 bases map to TRBD1. Unmatched junction bases numbered 4, after V lost 5 bases and J lost 6 bases. Germline loops: CDR1 MNHEY, CDR2 SMNVEV (reference sequence). CDR3 length: 14 residues.